Below, 18 T cell receptor beta chains from the same sample are listed, as sequenced in a study of blood T cells in healthy people across ages (dated by TCRdb to between 2014 and 2016). Library method: 5' RACE. This sample was sequenced with an Illumina HiSeq 2500. A second PCR of roughly 7 to 11 cycles was performed with a sample-barcoded 5' primer and a J-beta primer mix. TCRdb redid the processing of the public reads, applying fastp at Q25 and MiXCR, and retained in-frame beta chains. Each record represents a unique CDR3 protein, reported with the most common genes and DNA among its rows. The sample table records roughly 800,000 distinct CDR3 sequences; around a quarter of these occur just once. The top ten clonotypes cover 3% of the sample. The same sample was also used in a study of T cells of mothers and their children.

Material: blood. The receptor source for this set is a boy aged 5-17 years in good health.

This clonotype came up a few times. This chain joins TRBV6-6 and TRBJ1-4; D perhaps matches TRBD1 (5 bases). Deletions cut 5 bases from V and 8 bases from J, with 12 bases between. The CDR3 totals 13 residues. CDR1 is MNHNY, CDR2 SVGAGI, per germline (reference sequence). CDR3 DNA sequence: TGTGCCAGCAGTCGAGGGGTCGGGGAAAAACTGTTTTTT. This sequence encodes CASSRGVGEKLFF.

This chain joins TRBV11-2 and TRBJ1-2; TRBD1 matches at 8 bases. V dropped 1 base and J dropped 2; count of bases not matched to a gene: 9. The CDR3 runs to 17 residues. Germline values: CDR1 SGHAT, CDR2 FQNNGV. CDR3 bases: TGTGCCAGCAGCTTAGTCCCGACAGGGGCTCCCAACTATGGCTACACCTTC. Protein: CASSLVPTGAPNYGYTF.

This clonotype was recorded a few times. The J gene is TRBJ2-3, the V gene TRBV5-6; a weak D match, TRBD2 (6 bases). Trimming pared 4 bases from V and 2 bases from J, leaving 14 bases between. This CDR3 spans 15 amino acids. CDR1 SGHDT and CDR2 YYEEEE come from the germline V gene. The DNA for the CDR3 is TGTGCCAGCAGCCTCCCGGGACTGCTCACAGATACGCAGTATTTT. This translates into CASSLPGLLTDTQYF.

This chain connects TRBV7-2 to TRBJ2-5, with D perhaps TRBD2 (5 bases). From germline, CDR1 is SGHTA and CDR2 FQGNSA. Trimming took 5 bases from V and 2 from J, leaving 18 bases between them. The length of the CDR3 is 16 residues. The CDR3 is CASSPRGFGHQETQYF. The CDR3 nucleotides are TGTGCCAGCAGCCCCCGGGGATTCGGGCATCAAGAGACCCAGTACTTC.

The chain links TRBV13 to TRBJ1-6, with D perhaps matching TRBD1 (6 bases). CDR1 PRHDT and CDR2 FYEKMQ come from the germline V gene (reference sequence). This CDR3 region has 15 residues. The V and J ends lost 8 bases and 3 bases respectively, with 14 bases between them. CDR3 in amino acids: CASGEQGVYNSPLHF. For the CDR3, the DNA is TGTGCCAGCGGAGAACAGGGTGTCTATAATTCACCCCTCCACTTT.

J is TRBJ2-3 and V is TRBV28; possible D gene TRBD2, 5 bases. Deletions cut 7 bases from V and 4 bases from J, with 12 bases between. Germline values: CDR1 MDHEN, CDR2 SYDVKM. This CDR3 has 13 residues. This CDR3 reads CASNEGSADTQYF. The CDR3 coding sequence is TGTGCCAGCAATGAAGGGAGTGCAGATACGCAGTATTTT.

The chain links TRBV20-1 to TRBJ2-3; TRBD2 matches at 11 bases. The junction had 3 bases not matched to a gene; V was cut back by 6 bases and J by 1 base. The CDR3 loop spans 14 amino acids. Per the germline V gene, CDR1 is DFQATT and CDR2 is SNEGSKA (reference sequence). The CDR3 sequence: CSATSGGRTDTQYF. CDR3 DNA: TGCAGTGCCACTAGCGGGGGCCGCACAGATACGCAGTATTTT.

The chain is built from TRBV28 and TRBJ1-5; unclear D gene. CDR1 is MDHEN and CDR2 is SYDVKM in the germline V gene. This CDR3 region has 14 residues. Trimming took 6 bases from V and 6 from J, leaving 15 bases between them. The CDR3 protein is CASREVRGTQPQHF. As DNA, the CDR3 is TGTGCCAGCAGGGAGGTCCGGGGTACTCAGCCCCAGCATTTT.

This clonotype has a handful of counts. CDR3 DNA sequence: TGTGCCAGCAGTGTCCGCCCTACAGGGCACGAGCAGTACTTC. This encodes CASSVRPTGHEQYF. This chain uses TRBV6-1 with TRBJ2-7, with D possibly matching TRBD1 (6 bases). The CDR3 is 14 residues long. V dropped 4 bases and J dropped 5 bases, with 15 bases sitting between them. CDR1 is MNHNS and CDR2 is SASEGT in the germline V gene.

The CDR3 DNA reads TGTGCCAGCAGTTTAAGGCGGCAGGGGGGTTCCTACGAGCAGTACTTC. It is translated as CASSLRRQGGSYEQYF. The chain uses TRBV12-3 or TRBV12-4 and TRBJ2-5, with D maybe TRBD1 (7 bases). The J call may be wrong; the DNA end is better matched by TRBJ2-7. This CDR3 is 16 amino acids long.

The J gene is TRBJ2-7, the V gene TRBV4-3, with D possibly matching TRBD2 (5 bases). Trimming shortened V by 4 bases and J by 0 bases, and 19 bases separated the two germline ends. From germline, CDR1 is LGHNA and CDR2 YSLEER. This CDR3 contains 17 residues. CDR3 DNA: TGCGCCAGCAGCCCCGCCCTCTGGCAGAGCGGCTCCTACGAGCAGTACTTC. Residues: CASSPALWQSGSYEQYF.

This clonotype was seen more than once but under ten times. J is TRBJ2-5 and V is TRBV4-1, with 13 bases that match TRBD2. The J segment lost 5 bases and the V segment lost 4 bases, leaving 10 bases of the junction unmatched. This CDR3 spans 17 amino acids. The germline V gene has CDR1 MGHRA and CDR2 YSYEKL. The CDR3 DNA is TGCGCCAGCAGCCGCAGTACAGCGACTAGCGGGGGGGAGACCCAGTACTTC. It specifies CASSRSTATSGGETQYF.

This clonotype was recorded many times. The rearrangement uses TRBV3-1 and TRBJ2-7; D is perhaps TRBD2 (6 bases). CDR3 size: 15 residues. CDR1 is LGHDT, CDR2 YNNKEL, per germline (reference sequence). V lost 4 bases and J 0 bases, leaving 13 bases between the germline ends. CDR3 DNA: TGTGCCAGCAGCCCTACTAGCTCCCCCTCCTACGAGCAGTACTTC. As protein: CASSPTSSPSYEQYF.

The chain employs TRBV9 and TRBJ2-3, with 9 bases fitting TRBD1. Losses at the gene ends were 6 bases for V and 0 bases for J; bases not matched to a gene: 5. Germline lookup yields CDR1 SGDLS and CDR2 YYNGEE. This CDR3 is built from 15 residues. CDR3 amino acids: CASTGTGSSTDTQYF. CDR3 sequence (DNA): TGTGCCAGCACCGGGACAGGGTCGAGCACAGATACGCAGTATTTT. The full variable domain, completed using reference TRBV9 and TRBJ2-3, is DSGVTQTPKHLITATGQRVTLRCSPRSGDLSVYWYQQSLDQGLQFLIQYYNGEERAKGNILERFSAQQFPDLHSELNLSSLELGDSALYFCASTGTGSSTDTQYFGPGTRLTVL.

There are a few counts of this clonotype. The rearrangement uses TRBV4-1 and TRBJ2-6, with D tentatively TRBD1 (5 bases). Trimming shortened V by 3 bases and J by 0 bases, and 15 bases separated the two germline ends. This CDR3 has 18 amino acids. Germline CDR1 and CDR2: MGHRA and YSYEKL. The CDR3 nucleotides read TGCGCCAGCAGCCACCTTCTCCAGGGTAGCTCTGGGGCCAACGTCCTGACTTTC. Translation gives CASSHLLQGSSGANVLTF.

V and J are TRBV12-3 or TRBV12-4 and TRBJ2-5, with TRBD1 matching 7 bases. The DNA end favors TRBJ2-7, so the J call may be wrong. This CDR3 region has 17 residues. The CDR3 coding sequence is TGTGCCAGCAGTTTAAAGGTTGACAGGGTGGGGTCCTACGAGCAGTACTTC. Translating it yields CASSLKVDRVGSYEQYF.

In this sample, this clonotype turned up a few times. The chain joins TRBV4-1 to TRBJ1-2; TRBD1 is a possible D gene (5 bases). Trimming pared 4 bases from V and 5 bases from J, leaving 14 bases between. The germline V gene has CDR1 MGHRA and CDR2 YSYEKL. This CDR3 is built from 14 residues. In DNA form, the CDR3 reads TGCGCCAGCAGCCCCGGGGCATTCAAATATGGCTACACCTTC. It specifies CASSPGAFKYGYTF.

This clonotype showed up just a few times. The rearrangement links TRBV5-1 to TRBJ1-1; TRBD1 matches at 8 bases. CDR3 length equals 17 residues. From germline, CDR1 is SGHRS and CDR2 YFSETQ. Losses at the gene ends were 1 base for V and 0 bases for J; bases not matched to a gene: 8. The CDR3 loop reads CASSLMRQGIVNTEAFF. The CDR3 nucleotides read TGCGCCAGCAGCTTGATGAGACAGGGGATCGTGAACACTGAAGCTTTCTTT.